The clone carrying this T cell receptor (beta chain) has just a few counts. Its antigen is currently unknown. cDNA synthesis used the whole RNA isolate, giving expressed TCRB sequences. Data came from immunoSEQ multiplex PCR; TCRdb stores just in-frame clones and leaves some out. Of 230,000 or so clones in the sample, approximately 16% are singletons; the top ten hold less than 0.09%. This CDR3 spans 12 amino acids. CDR1 SGHDT and CDR2 YYEEEE come from the germline V gene. Trimming took 2 bases from V and 3 from J, leaving 6 bases between them. This specimen comes from a study of beta chain features in type 1 diabetes. Study-wide background: Researchers looked at around 100 million sorted cells across all samples. Study conclusions and caveats: Within each of all four CD4+ subsets, Type 1 diabetes patients had TCRB CDR3s that were moderately but significantly shorter. Whether HLA type affects TCRB rearrangement stayed undetermined in the present work. Insertion counts at VDJ junctions were lower in type 1 diabetes patients, who also showed more deletions there. Across patients, naive, central memory and Treg TCRB repertoires exhibited apparently greater similarity than was observed across healthy donors.

The receptor's source is a man aged 25 to 45 with type 1 diabetes. What was sequenced was naive CD4+ T cells from blood. The chain couples TRBV5-6 to TRBJ2-7; no clear D gene. CDR3 in DNA: TGTGCCAGCAGCTTCTCGGTCTACGAGCAGTACTTC. Translated: CASSFSVYEQYF. Supplemented by reference TRBV5-6 and TRBJ2-7, the full variable domain reads DAGVTQSPTHLIKTRGQQVTLRCSPKSGHDTVSWYQQALGQGPQFIFQYYEEEERQRGNFPDRFSGHQFPNYSSELNVNALLLGDSALYLCASSFSVYEQYFGPGTRLTVT.